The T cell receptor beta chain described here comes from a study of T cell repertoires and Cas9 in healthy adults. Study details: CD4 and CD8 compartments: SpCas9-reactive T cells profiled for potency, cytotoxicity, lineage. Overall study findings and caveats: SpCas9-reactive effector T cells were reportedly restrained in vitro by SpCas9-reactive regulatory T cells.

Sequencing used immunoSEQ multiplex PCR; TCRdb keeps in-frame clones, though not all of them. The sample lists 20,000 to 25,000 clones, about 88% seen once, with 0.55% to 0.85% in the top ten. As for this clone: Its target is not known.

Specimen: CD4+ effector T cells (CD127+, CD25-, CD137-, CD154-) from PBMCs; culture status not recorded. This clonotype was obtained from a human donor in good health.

The CDR3 DNA reads as TGTGCCAGCAGGGACATTAGCACAGATACGCAGTATTTT. This translates into CASRDISTDTQYF. V usage is TRBV6-1 and J usage is TRBJ2-3; D is perhaps TRBD1 (5 bases). Trimming took off 6 bases at V and 0 bases at J, with 7 bases between the two ends. Per the germline V gene, CDR1 is MNHNS and CDR2 is SASEGT. This CDR3 comprises 13 residues.